These 28 T cell receptor beta chains were sequenced from one sample in a study of cytomegalovirus exposure and HLA in healthy donors. The table came from immunoSEQ multiplex PCR; TCRdb's copy has only in-frame clones and leaves some out. This table has about 150,000 clones, nearly 90% appearing once. The sequencing sample was made of PBMCs. The receptor source for this set is a woman aged 18-29 years in good health and CMV-seropositive.

This sequence joins TRBV19 and TRBJ1-2; D uncertain. The CDR3 loop spans 14 amino acids. V was cut by 4 bases and J by 2 bases, with 11 bases left in between. Germline CDR1 LNHDA, CDR2 SQIVND (reference sequence). CDR3: CASSTPHLNYGYTF. CDR3 bases: TGTGCCAGTAGTACTCCACACCTCAACTATGGCTACACCTTC.

The chain joins TRBV28 to TRBJ1-5, with a possible D match to TRBD1 (6 bases). CDR1 MDHEN and CDR2 SYDVKM come from the germline V gene. Trimming took off 3 bases at V and 3 bases at J, with 18 bases between the two ends. The length of the CDR3 is 17 residues. The CDR3 bases are TGTGCCAGCAGTTTCGTAGAAGCGGGACACCTCAATCAGCCCCAGCATTTT. This gives the protein CASSFVEAGHLNQPQHF.

The gene calls are TRBV6-5 and TRBJ1-2, with a possible D match to TRBD1 (6 bases). The CDR3 covers 13 residues. The ends were cut back, 7 bases at V and 5 bases at J, with 14 bases in the middle. Germline V gene sequence: CDR1 MNHEY, CDR2 SVGAGI. CDR3 bases: TGTGCCAGCAACCAGGGGAAGGTGTATGGCTACACCTTC. It codes for CASNQGKVYGYTF.

V and J are TRBV7-6 and TRBJ1-2, with D perhaps matching TRBD1 (6 bases). The CDR3 has 13 amino acids. Germline-derived CDR1 and CDR2 are SGHVS and FNYEAQ. Trimming cost V 5 bases and J 8 bases, with 15 bases left between them. The CDR3 nucleotides are TGTGCCAGCAGCGCCGCAGGGGAGGGAGGCTACACCTTC. It codes for CASSAAGEGGYTF.

CDR3 residues: CASSPTSGGNEQYF. The DNA of the CDR3 is TGTGCCAGCTCCCCAACTAGCGGGGGGAACGAGCAGTACTTC. The chain carries TRBV18 and TRBJ2-7, with 12 nucleotides matching TRBD2. Per the germline V gene, CDR1 is KGHSH and CDR2 is LQKENI. Trimming took 6 bases from V and 5 from J; bases not matched to a gene: 5. This CDR3 is built from 14 residues.

The V call is TRBV5-4, the J call TRBJ1-1; possible D gene TRBD1, 5 bases. Germline CDR1 SGHNT, CDR2 YYREEE (reference sequence). Deletions cut 4 bases from V and 6 bases from J, with 19 bases between. This CDR3 has 15 amino acids. The CDR3: CASSMGGRRAAEAFF. The CDR3 nucleotides read TGTGCCAGCAGCATGGGGGGGAGGCGAGCCGCTGAAGCTTTCTTT.

This sequence joins TRBV6-5 and TRBJ1-2, with D perhaps TRBD1 (6 bases). Germline V CDR1 and CDR2: MNHEY, SVGAGI. Between the trimmed V and J ends, which lost 8 bases and 8 bases, there was a span of 15 bases. The CDR3 has 12 amino acids. CDR3 bases: TGTGCCAGCGGTGAGGGGGGGCAGGGCTACACCTTC. Amino acid sequence: CASGEGGQGYTF.

The V call is TRBV11-2, the J call TRBJ1-5, with D perhaps matching TRBD1 (5 bases). The V gene's germline CDR1 is SGHAT and CDR2 FQNNGV. Trimming left V 3 bases short and J 6 bases short, with 15 bases between. This CDR3 has 15 amino acids. Here the CDR3 DNA reads TGTGCCAGCAGCTTCTCGAGGCAGGGAGGTCAGCCCCAGCATTTT. This encodes CASSFSRQGGQPQHF.

This sequence joins TRBV6-5 and TRBJ1-2, with 9 bases that match TRBD1. Unmatched junction bases numbered 11, after V lost 4 bases and J lost 8 bases. CDR3 length: 15 amino acids. Germline CDR1 MNHEY, CDR2 SVGAGI. CDR3 in DNA: TGTGCCAGCAGTTCGACACCCGGGACAGGGAGCGGCTACACCTTC. This encodes CASSSTPGTGSGYTF.

V usage is TRBV6-1 and J usage is TRBJ1-1; TRBD1 is a possible D gene (6 bases). Germline values: CDR1 MNHNS, CDR2 SASEGT. V was pared by 6 bases and J by 1 base, with 9 bases between. The CDR3 consists of 13 residues. CDR3 loop: CASSPQGNTEAFF. The CDR3 DNA reads TGTGCCAGCAGCCCACAGGGGAACACTGAAGCTTTCTTT.

The chain carries TRBV4-3 and TRBJ2-7; 14 bases fit TRBD2. CDR1 and CDR2 from the germline V gene are LGHNA and YSLEER. V lost 4 bases to trimming and J lost 2 bases; unmatched junction nucleotides: 10. The CDR3 is 18 residues long. The CDR3 protein is CASSPGTSGGELAYEQYF. The DNA of the CDR3 is TGCGCCAGCAGCCCGGGGACTAGCGGGGGAGAGCTAGCCTACGAGCAGTACTTC.

The V gene is TRBV6-5, the J gene TRBJ2-7; D may be TRBD1 (5 bases). This CDR3 has 13 amino acids. V dropped 5 bases and J dropped 9 bases, with 17 bases sitting between them. In germline, CDR1 is MNHEY, CDR2 SVGAGI. The CDR3 protein is CASSIDQGVGQYF. The CDR3 DNA follows: TGTGCCAGCAGTATCGACCAGGGCGTCGGGCAGTACTTC.

The chain joins TRBV5-1 to TRBJ2-1, with TRBD2 as a possible D gene (6 bases). V dropped 3 bases and J dropped 2 bases, with 12 bases sitting between them. This CDR3 contains 15 residues. Germline loops: CDR1 SGHRS, CDR2 YFSETQ. The CDR3 here is CASSSRDSAYNEQFF. The CDR3 DNA reads as TGCGCCAGCAGCTCCCGGGACTCCGCCTACAATGAGCAGTTCTTC.

The V and J genes are TRBV4-1 and TRBJ1-3; D gene uncertain. CDR1 and CDR2 (germline): MGHRA, YSYEKL. The CDR3 runs to 15 residues. V lost 1 base, J lost 0 bases, and 7 bases lay in between. The CDR3 bases are TGCGCCAGCAGCCAAGCAGCGGGCTCTGGAAACACCATATATTTT. It specifies CASSQAAGSGNTIYF.

The rearrangement joins TRBV28 to TRBJ2-7, with 9 bases identical to TRBD2. CDR3 length: 15 residues. V shed 6 bases, J shed 2 bases, and the junction held 8 bases outside the gene matches. Germline CDR1 is MDHEN and CDR2 is SYDVKM. The CDR3 sequence is CASRERAGGTYEQYF. DNA of the CDR3: TGTGCCAGCAGAGAAAGAGCGGGGGGTACCTACGAGCAGTACTTC.

This clone was recorded once. The V call is TRBV2, the J call TRBJ2-1; D remains unclear. This CDR3 is 15 amino acids long. V shed 8 bases and J shed 0 bases, with 14 bases lying between them. Germline V lookup: CDR1 SNHLY, CDR2 FYNNEI. This CDR3 reads CASDTPASSYNEQFF. The DNA for the CDR3 is TGTGCCAGCGATACCCCTGCGTCCTCCTACAATGAGCAGTTCTTC.

This clone was seen a single time. The chain uses TRBV9 and TRBJ2-7; D unresolved. In germline, CDR1 is SGDLS, CDR2 YYNGEE. This CDR3 has 14 residues. With 0 bases removed from V and 3 bases from J, the gap between germline ends came to 10 bases. CDR3 in amino acids: CASSVDLGIYEQYF. DNA of the CDR3: TGTGCCAGCAGCGTAGATCTAGGAATCTACGAGCAGTACTTC.

This chain links TRBV5-1 with TRBJ2-3; the D gene is possibly TRBD1 (6 bases). Trimming shortened V by 1 base and J by 1 base, and 13 bases separated the two germline ends. From germline, CDR1 is SGHRS and CDR2 YFSETQ. CDR3 size: 16 residues. The CDR3 region has the DNA TGCGCCAGCAGCTTGTCCAGGGGCGCTGGCACAGATACGCAGTATTTT. Residues: CASSLSRGAGTDTQYF. The entire variable domain, with the rest obtained from reference TRBV5-1 and TRBJ2-3, is as follows: KAGVTQTPRYLIKTRGQQVTLSCSPISGHRSVSWYQQTPGQGLQFLFEYFSETQRNKGNFPGRFSGRQFSNSRSEMNVSTLELGDSALYLCASSLSRGAGTDTQYFGPGTRLTVL.

V and J are TRBV5-6 and TRBJ1-1, with 10 bases that match TRBD1. CDR3 length equals 15 residues. The V gene's germline CDR1 is SGHDT and CDR2 YYEEEE. The ends lost 2 bases at V and 4 bases at J; junction bases unmatched: 5. The CDR3 nucleotides are TGTGCCAGCAGCTTATACGGGACAGGGGCCACTGAAGCTTTCTTT. It yields the protein CASSLYGTGATEAFF.

The V gene is TRBV29-1, the J gene TRBJ1-2; 7 positions match TRBD1. With 6 bases clipped from V and 4 bases from J, the junction kept 8 bases outside the gene matches. This CDR3 is built from 13 residues. Germline V CDR1 and CDR2: SQVTM, ANQGSEA. Here the CDR3 DNA reads TGCAGCGTGTCGGGACAGAGAACCTATGGCTACACCTTC. This translates into CSVSGQRTYGYTF.

This clone was picked up one time. The V and J genes are TRBV5-1 and TRBJ2-3, with 9 nucleotides matching TRBD1. Germline-derived CDR1 and CDR2 are SGHRS and YFSETQ. J was trimmed by 4 bases and V by 2 bases; bases with no gene match: 8. The CDR3 contains 16 residues. Here the CDR3 DNA reads TGCGCCAGCAGCTTTCTGCCGGGACAGGGTGCAGATACGCAGTATTTT. It encodes CASSFLPGQGADTQYF.

This clone occurred a few times. The chain links TRBV4-3 to TRBJ1-2; no reliable D call. The CDR3 is made up of 14 amino acids. Germline CDR1 is LGHNA and CDR2 is YSLEER. V dropped 0 bases and J dropped 8 bases, with 13 bases sitting between them. The CDR3 here is CASSQDLHPGGYTF. The CDR3 DNA reads TGCGCCAGCAGCCAAGATCTCCATCCGGGGGGCTACACCTTC.

This clone was recorded only once. This chain connects TRBV6-5 to TRBJ1-2; TRBD1 matches 7 bases. V dropped 0 bases and J dropped 2; count of bases not matched to a gene: 0. The V gene's germline CDR1 is MNHEY and CDR2 SVGAGI. CDR3 length: 14 residues. This chain's CDR3 is CASSYSGQNYGYTF. CDR3 in DNA: TGTGCCAGCAGTTACTCGGGACAGAACTATGGCTACACCTTC.

The chain joins TRBV5-1 to TRBJ2-3; 9 bases fit TRBD2. The J segment lost 1 base and the V segment lost 1 base, leaving 7 bases of the junction unmatched. CDR3 length equals 17 residues. The germline V gene has CDR1 SGHRS and CDR2 YFSETQ. The CDR3 region is CASSLPKPSGGTDTQYF. The CDR3 coding sequence is TGCGCCAGCAGCTTGCCCAAACCTAGCGGGGGCACAGATACGCAGTATTTT.

This clone showed up just a few times. V gene TRBV4-3 combines with J gene TRBJ1-1; D unresolved. The V and J ends lost 0 bases and 2 bases respectively, with 13 bases between them. Germline CDR1 and CDR2: LGHNA and YSLEER. This CDR3 comprises 16 residues. The DNA for the CDR3 is TGCGCCAGCAGCCAAGATCCCTGGCCCGTAAACACTGAAGCTTTCTTT. It is translated as CASSQDPWPVNTEAFF.

The gene calls are TRBV5-4 and TRBJ2-3; the D gene is possibly TRBD2 (7 bases). CDR1 is SGHNT and CDR2 is YYREEE in the germline V gene (reference sequence). V lost 4 bases and J 1 base, leaving 16 bases between the germline ends. This CDR3 has 16 residues. The CDR3 DNA reads TGTGCCAGCAGCCCCGTTCGGGGGGCGCGCACAGATACGCAGTATTTT. Its protein is CASSPVRGARTDTQYF.

This clone was detected only once. This chain joins TRBV9 and TRBJ1-1; D remains ambiguous. The CDR3 has 13 residues. V was cut by 5 bases and J by 4 bases, with 12 bases left in between. Germline CDR1 SGDLS, CDR2 YYNGEE. CDR3: CASSDATGTEAFF. CDR3 in DNA: TGTGCCAGCAGTGACGCCACGGGCACTGAAGCTTTCTTT.

The CDR3 bases are TGCAGTGAAGGGGGCCGGAATGAGCAGTTCTTC. Amino acid sequence: CSEGGRNEQFF. V gene TRBV20-1 combines with J gene TRBJ2-1; 7 bases map to TRBD1. Trimming cost V 7 bases and J 7 bases; bases outside gene matches: 4. The germline CDR1 and CDR2 sequences are DFQATT and SNEGSKA (reference sequence). The CDR3 runs to 11 residues.